The T cell receptor (beta chain) under discussion was sequenced for a study of blood T cell repertoires in COVID-19. Researchers sorted participants into cohorts using their self-reported clinical history. V trimming: 6 bases; J trimming: 0 bases; junction bases outside the gene matches: 4. Germline CDR1 reads KGHSH; CDR2 reads LQKENI. The CDR3 extends over 15 amino acids. Assay used: immunoSEQ multiplex PCR; TCRdb lists only in-frame clones, some missing. The sample yields some 180,000 clones, approximately 86% seen once. This clonotype was sampled from a woman in her thirties or forties in a cohort exposed to, infected with or recovered from COVID-19 (not recorded which). The sample taken for sequencing was PBMCs or T cells enriched from blood (not recorded which). This chain uses TRBV18 with TRBJ2-2; 7 bases agree with TRBD1. The CDR3 spells CASSRQGSNTGELFF. In nucleotides, the CDR3 is TGTGCCAGCTCTCGACAGGGCTCGAACACCGGGGAGCTGTTTTTT. Full variable domain (rest looked up from reference TRBV18 and TRBJ2-2): NAGVMQNPRHLVRRRGQEARLRCSPMKGHSHVYWYRQLPEEGLKFMVYLQKENIIDESGMPKERFSAEFPKEGPSILRIQQVVRGDSAAYFCASSRQGSNTGELFFGEGSRLTVL.